These 2 T cell receptor beta chains share one sample of origin, sequenced in a study of T cell responses to AZD1222 COVID-19 vaccine. Sequencing used immunoSEQ multiplex PCR; TCRdb keeps in-frame clones, though not all of them. This sample has about 99,000 clones, with over 80% found just once. This sample comprised peripheral blood, obtained on day 0 of AZD1222 vaccination. The receptors derive from an adult in good health.

The CDR3 spells CASSESLPGNSPLHF. CDR3 DNA: TGTGCCAGCAGTGAATCCCTCCCCGGGAATTCACCCCTCCACTTT. The chain couples TRBV25-1 to TRBJ1-6; the D is unclear. Trimming stripped 1 base from V and 7 bases from J, with 11 bases between. Germline V gene lookup returns CDR1 MGHDK and CDR2 SYGVNS. This CDR3 region has 15 residues. Based on the CDR3 plus reference TRBV25-1 and TRBJ1-6, the full variable domain is EADIYQTPRYLVIGTGKKITLECSQTMGHDKMYWYQQDPGMELHLIHYSYGVNSTEKGDLSSESTVSRIRTEHFPLTLESARPSHTSQYLCASSESLPGNSPLHFGNGTRLTVT.

The chain recombines TRBV27 with TRBJ2-1, with 9 bases aligning to TRBD1. The V and J ends lost 4 bases and 0 bases, in that order; junction bases with no gene match: 1. Germline V gene lookup returns CDR1 MNHEY and CDR2 SMNVEV (reference sequence). The CDR3 runs 15 residues. The CDR3 DNA follows: TGTGCCAGCAGTTGGACAGGGGCCTCCTACAATGAGCAGTTCTTC. Its protein is CASSWTGASYNEQFF.